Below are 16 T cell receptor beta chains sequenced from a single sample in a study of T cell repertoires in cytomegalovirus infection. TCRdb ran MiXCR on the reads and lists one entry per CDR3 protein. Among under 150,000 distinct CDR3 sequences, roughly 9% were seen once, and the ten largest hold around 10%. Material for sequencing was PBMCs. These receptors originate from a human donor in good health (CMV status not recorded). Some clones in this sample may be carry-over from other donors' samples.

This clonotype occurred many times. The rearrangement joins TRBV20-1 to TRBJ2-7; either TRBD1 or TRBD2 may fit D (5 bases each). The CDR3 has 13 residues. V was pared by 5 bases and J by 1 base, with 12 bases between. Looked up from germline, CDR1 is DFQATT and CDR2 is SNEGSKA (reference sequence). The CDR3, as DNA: TGCAGTGCTGGCCGGGACGGTTCCTACGAGCAGTACTTC. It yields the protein CSAGRDGSYEQYF.

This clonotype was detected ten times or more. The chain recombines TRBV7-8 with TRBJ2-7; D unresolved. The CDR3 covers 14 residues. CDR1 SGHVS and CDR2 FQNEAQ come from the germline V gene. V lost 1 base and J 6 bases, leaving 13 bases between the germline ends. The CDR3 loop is CASSLVVAPGEQYF. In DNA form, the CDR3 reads TGTGCCAGCAGCTTAGTGGTGGCCCCCGGCGAGCAGTACTTC.

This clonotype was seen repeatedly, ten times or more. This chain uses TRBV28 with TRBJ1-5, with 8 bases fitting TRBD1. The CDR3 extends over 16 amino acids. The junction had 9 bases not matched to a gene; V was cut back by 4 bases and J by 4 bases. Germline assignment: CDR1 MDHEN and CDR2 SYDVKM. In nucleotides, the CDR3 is TGTGCCAGCAGTTCCGAAGACAGGGGACCGAATCAGCCCCAGCATTTT. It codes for CASSSEDRGPNQPQHF.

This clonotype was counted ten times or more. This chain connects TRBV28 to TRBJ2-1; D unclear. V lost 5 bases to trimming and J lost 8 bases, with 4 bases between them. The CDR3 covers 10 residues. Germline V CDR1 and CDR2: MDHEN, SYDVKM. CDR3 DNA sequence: TGTGCCAGCAGTAGATATGAGCAGTTCTTC. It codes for CASSRYEQFF.

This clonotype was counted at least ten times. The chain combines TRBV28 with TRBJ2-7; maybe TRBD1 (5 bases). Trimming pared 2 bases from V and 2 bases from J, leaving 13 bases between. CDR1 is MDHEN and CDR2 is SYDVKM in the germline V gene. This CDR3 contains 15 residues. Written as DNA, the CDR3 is TGTGCCAGCAGTTTACCTCAGGGCAGGACCTACGAGCAGTACTTC. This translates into CASSLPQGRTYEQYF.

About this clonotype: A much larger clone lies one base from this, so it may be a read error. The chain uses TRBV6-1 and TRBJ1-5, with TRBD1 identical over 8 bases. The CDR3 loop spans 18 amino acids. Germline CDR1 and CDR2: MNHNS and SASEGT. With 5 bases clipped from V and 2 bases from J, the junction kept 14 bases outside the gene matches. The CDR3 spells CASSQPGGQGYRNQPQHF. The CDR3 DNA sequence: TGTGCCAGCAGTCAACCAGGGGGCCAGGGATATCGCAATCAGCCCCAGCATTTT.

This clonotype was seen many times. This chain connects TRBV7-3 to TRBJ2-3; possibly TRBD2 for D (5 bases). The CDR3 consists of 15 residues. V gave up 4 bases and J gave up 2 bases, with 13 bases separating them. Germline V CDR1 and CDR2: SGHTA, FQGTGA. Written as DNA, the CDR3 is TGTGCCAGCAGCTCCGCGGGCGCAGACACAGATACGCAGTATTTT. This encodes CASSSAGADTDTQYF.

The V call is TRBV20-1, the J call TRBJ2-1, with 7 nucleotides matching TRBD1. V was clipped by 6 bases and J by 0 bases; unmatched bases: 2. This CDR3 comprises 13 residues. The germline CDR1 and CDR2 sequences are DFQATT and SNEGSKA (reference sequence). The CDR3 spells CSAGDSSYNEQFF. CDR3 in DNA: TGCAGTGCGGGGGACAGCTCCTACAATGAGCAGTTCTTC.

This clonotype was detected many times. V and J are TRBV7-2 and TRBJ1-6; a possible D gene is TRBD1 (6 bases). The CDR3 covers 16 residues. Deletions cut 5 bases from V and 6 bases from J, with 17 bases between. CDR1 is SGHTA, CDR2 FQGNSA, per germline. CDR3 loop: CASSSHGQGLNSPLHF. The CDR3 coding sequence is TGTGCCAGCAGCAGCCACGGGCAGGGGCTTAATTCACCCCTCCACTTT.

The CDR3 protein is CASSSNRAQDQPQHF. The CDR3 nucleotides are TGTGCCAGCAGTTCAAACAGGGCTCAGGATCAGCCCCAGCATTTT. This chain uses TRBV28 with TRBJ1-5; weak D call: TRBD1 (6 bases). This CDR3 has 15 amino acids. CDR1 is MDHEN and CDR2 is SYDVKM in the germline V gene. Trimming pared 4 bases from V and 5 bases from J, leaving 15 bases between.

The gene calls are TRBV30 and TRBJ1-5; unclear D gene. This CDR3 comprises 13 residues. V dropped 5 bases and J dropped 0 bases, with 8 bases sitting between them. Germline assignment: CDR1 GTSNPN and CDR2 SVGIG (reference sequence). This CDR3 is CAWSDYSNQPQHF. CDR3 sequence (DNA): TGTGCCTGGTCAGATTATAGCAATCAGCCCCAGCATTTT.

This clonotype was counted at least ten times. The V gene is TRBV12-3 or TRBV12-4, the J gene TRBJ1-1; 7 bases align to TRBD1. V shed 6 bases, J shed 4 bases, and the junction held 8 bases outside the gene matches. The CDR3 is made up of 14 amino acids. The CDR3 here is CASRMTGLGTEAFF. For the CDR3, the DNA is TGTGCCAGCAGAATGACAGGGTTGGGCACTGAAGCTTTCTTT.

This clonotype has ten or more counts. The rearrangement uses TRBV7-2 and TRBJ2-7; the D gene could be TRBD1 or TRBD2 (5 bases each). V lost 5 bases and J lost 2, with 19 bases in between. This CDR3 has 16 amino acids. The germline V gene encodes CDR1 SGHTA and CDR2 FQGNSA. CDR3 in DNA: TGTGCCAGCAGCCCCAACCCCGGACTGGGGGCCTACGAGCAGTACTTC. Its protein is CASSPNPGLGAYEQYF.

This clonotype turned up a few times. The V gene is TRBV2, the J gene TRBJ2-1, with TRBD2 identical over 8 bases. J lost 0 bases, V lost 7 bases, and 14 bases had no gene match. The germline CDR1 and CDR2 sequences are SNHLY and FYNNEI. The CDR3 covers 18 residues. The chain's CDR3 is CASTVQRGRPSSYNEQFF. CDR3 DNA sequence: TGTGCCAGCACCGTGCAGCGGGGGCGGCCAAGCTCCTACAATGAGCAGTTCTTC. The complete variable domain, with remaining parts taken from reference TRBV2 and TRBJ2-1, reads EPEVTQTPSHQVTQMGQEVILRCVPISNHLYFYWYRQILGQKVEFLVSFYNNEISEKSEIFDDQFSVERPDGSNFTLKIRSTKLEDSAMYFCASTVQRGRPSSYNEQFFGPGTRLTVL.

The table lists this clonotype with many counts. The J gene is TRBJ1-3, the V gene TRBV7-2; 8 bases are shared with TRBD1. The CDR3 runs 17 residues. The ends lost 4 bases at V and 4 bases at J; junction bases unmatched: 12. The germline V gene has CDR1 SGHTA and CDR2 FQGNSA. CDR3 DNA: TGTGCCAGCAGCTACCGAAGACAGGGGATTGGAGGAAACACCATATATTTT. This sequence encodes CASSYRRQGIGGNTIYF. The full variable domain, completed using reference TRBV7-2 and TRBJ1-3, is GAGVSQSPSNKVTEKGKDVELRCDPISGHTALYWYRQSLGQGLEFLIYFQGNSAPDKSGLPSDRFSAERTGGSVSTLTIQRTQQEDSAVYLCASSYRRQGIGGNTIYFGEGSWLTVV.

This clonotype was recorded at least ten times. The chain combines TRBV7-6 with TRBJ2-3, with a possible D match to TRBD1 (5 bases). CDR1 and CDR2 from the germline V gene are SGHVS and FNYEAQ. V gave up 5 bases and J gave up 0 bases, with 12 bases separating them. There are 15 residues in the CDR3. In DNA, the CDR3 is TGTGCCAGCAGCCCGCAGGACACGAGCACAGATACGCAGTATTTT. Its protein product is CASSPQDTSTDTQYF. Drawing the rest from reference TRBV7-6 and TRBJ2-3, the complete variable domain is GAGVSQSPRYKVTKRGQDVALRCDPISGHVSLYWYRQALGQGPEFLTYFNYEAQQDKSGLPNDRFSAERPEGSISTLTIQRTEQRDSAMYRCASSPQDTSTDTQYFGPGTRLTVL.